What follows describes a single T cell receptor beta chain. Its antigen remains unknown. This sample stems from a study of blood T cells in healthy people across ages. Alongside a J-beta primer mix, a sample-barcoded 5' primer served in a second PCR lasting roughly 7 to 12 cycles. Each cDNA molecule was tagged by a template-switch adaptor that had 12 random nucleotides. TCRdb called the 5' RACE reads again in MiXCR, with one record for every CDR3 protein. The sample carries approximately 810,000 distinct CDR3 sequences, 29% recorded once. Study-wide points: Estimates drawn from one million T cells were deemed to understate diversity.

This CDR3 comprises 13 residues. The germline gives CDR1 LNHDA, CDR2 SQIVND (reference sequence). The V end lost 4 bases, the J end lost 7 bases, and 10 bases lay between the germline ends. The sample consisted of blood. This receptor was obtained from a woman of 80 years or more in good health. The J gene is TRBJ1-4, the V gene TRBV19; D is possibly TRBD1 (5 bases). The CDR3 region has the DNA TGTGCCAGTAGTAGTCGGACAATTGAAAAACTGTTTTTT. Protein product: CASSSRTIEKLFF. The variable domain in full, with the rest retrieved from reference TRBV19 and TRBJ1-4, is DGGITQSPKYLFRKEGQNVTLSCEQNLNHDAMYWYRQDPGQGLRLIYYSQIVNDFQKGDIAEGYSVSREKKESFPLTVTSAQKNPTAFYLCASSSRTIEKLFFGSGTQLSVL.